The T cell receptor beta chain described here comes from a study of early T cells in non-severe SARS-CoV-2 infection. Across the study: Sequencing targeted bulk RNA from unsorted whole blood, leaving chains unpaired.

In the library, individual cDNA molecules carried attached unique molecular identifiers. One entry per CDR3 protein, called by TCRdb with MiXCR from the 5' RACE reads. The profile shows approximately 85,000 distinct CDR3 sequences, 9% to 15% of them singletons. For this clonotype: The antigen is undetermined.

Findings and limits, study-wide: CD4 and private specificities were missed by VDJdb matching, which favored anti-spike CD8 responses.

The material sequenced was whole blood. The receptor was isolated from an adult who was a healthcare worker with PCR-confirmed SARS-CoV-2 infection or an uninfected control (not recorded which).

CDR3 region: CASRRGRGEQYF. Here the CDR3 DNA reads TGTGCCAGCAGGAGGGGGCGCGGCGAGCAGTACTTC. The chain combines TRBV6-6 with TRBJ2-7; 7 nucleotides agree with TRBD1. This CDR3 is 12 amino acids long. Germline CDR1 reads MNHNY; CDR2 reads SVGAGI (reference sequence). J lost 6 bases, V lost 6 bases, and 5 bases had no gene match.